This T cell receptor (beta chain) was identified during a study of blood T cell repertoires in COVID-19. V was trimmed by 7 bases and J by 4 bases, leaving 12 bases between them. Germline V gene sequence: CDR1 SNHLY, CDR2 FYNNEI. This CDR3 contains 13 residues. Sequenced by immunoSEQ multiplex PCR; TCRdb stores in-frame clones only, minus some. The top ten clones hold 3.5% to 4.5% of a sample with around 42,000 clones, around 88% of them seen once. Material: peripheral blood. The chain is built from TRBV2 and TRBJ2-3; tentative D call: TRBD1 (6 bases). This TCR was sampled from a human donor in a cohort sampled during active COVID-19. CDR3 loop: CASNPRGADTQYF. The CDR3 DNA reads as TGTGCCAGCAATCCCAGGGGAGCAGATACGCAGTATTTT.